One sample yielded the 11 T cell receptor beta chains listed below, sequenced in a study of identical twins (dated by TCRdb to 2015 to 2016). The protocol used for the library was 5' RACE. Sequencing was performed on an Illumina HiSeq 2000. The raw public reads went through TCRdb reprocessing: fastp at Q25, MiXCR clone calling, in-frame beta chains kept. Rows merge per CDR3 protein into single entries with the most common DNA and genes. This sample gives hundreds of thousands of distinct CDR3 sequences in total; around 12% of them show up just once. 7.2% of the sample comes from the top ten. The same data also contributed to another study, on yellow fever vaccine responses in identical twins.

The sample consisted of CD8+ T cells sorted from blood. All receptors come from a woman between 18 and 29 years old in good health.

The chain has TRBV7-3 and TRBJ2-1, with 8 bases identical to TRBD2. The germline gives CDR1 SGHTA, CDR2 FQGTGA. V gave up 2 bases and J gave up 8 bases; unmatched junction bases: 5. This CDR3 spans 14 amino acids. The CDR3 region is CASSLDREGDEQFF. CDR3 DNA sequence: TGTGCCAGCAGCTTAGACCGGGAGGGCGATGAGCAGTTCTTC.

This clonotype was found a few times. This chain uses TRBV6-5 with TRBJ2-1; perhaps TRBD1 as D (6 bases). The V end lost 6 bases, the J end lost 6 bases, and 9 bases lay between the germline ends. CDR1 is MNHEY, CDR2 SVGAGI, per germline. This CDR3 region has 12 residues. The CDR3 DNA reads TGTGCCAGCAGGGTACAGGGCAATGAGCAGTTCTTC. It translates to CASRVQGNEQFF.

The chain links TRBV7-9 to TRBJ2-1, with D unclear. V shed 6 bases and J shed 8 bases, with 11 bases lying between them. Germline V gene lookup returns CDR1 SEHNR and CDR2 FQNEAQ (reference sequence). This CDR3 has 12 residues. The CDR3 loop reads CASRDSVDEQFF. CDR3 nucleotides: TGTGCCAGCAGGGATAGTGTTGATGAGCAGTTCTTC.

This clonotype was found a few times. The chain recombines TRBV2 with TRBJ2-2; D call uncertain. In germline, CDR1 is SNHLY, CDR2 FYNNEI. The length of the CDR3 is 14 residues. Trimming cost V 7 bases and J 0 bases, with 9 bases left between them. The DNA for the CDR3 is TGTGCCAGCACCTCGGGCTCGAACACCGGGGAGCTGTTTTTT. It is translated as CASTSGSNTGELFF.

This clonotype has a handful of counts. The V call is TRBV15, the J call TRBJ2-5; 10 nucleotides match TRBD2. The CDR3 is 15 amino acids. V shed 5 bases and J 0 bases; nucleotides not matched to a gene: 3. Germline V gene lookup returns CDR1 LNHNV and CDR2 YYDKDF (reference sequence). The CDR3 protein is CATSLGTSDQETQYF. The CDR3 nucleotides read TGTGCCACCAGCCTTGGGACTAGCGACCAAGAGACCCAGTACTTC.

This chain connects TRBV5-5 to TRBJ1-1; D unclear. CDR1 and CDR2 from the germline V gene are SGHKS and YYEKEE (reference sequence). The CDR3 is 13 amino acids. Between the trimmed V and J ends, which lost 2 bases and 5 bases, there was a span of 10 bases. Written as DNA, the CDR3 is TGTGCCAGCAGCTTTTCTCGTGGGACTGAAGCTTTCTTT. It codes for CASSFSRGTEAFF.

CDR3 protein: CASSISSGSFYEQYF. DNA of the CDR3: TGTGCCAGTAGTATATCTAGCGGGAGTTTCTACGAGCAGTACTTC. The J gene is TRBJ2-7, the V gene TRBV19; 10 bases are shared with TRBD2. CDR1 is LNHDA, CDR2 SQIVND, per germline (reference sequence). Trimming cost V 2 bases and J 3 bases; bases outside gene matches: 4. The CDR3 extends over 15 amino acids.

The rearrangement uses TRBV11-2 and TRBJ1-1; D gene ambiguous. V lost 5 bases to trimming and J lost 1 base, with 11 bases between them. This CDR3 is built from 14 residues. Germline CDR1 SGHAT, CDR2 FQNNGV. The CDR3, as DNA: TGTGCCAGCAGCCTGAGATACCCGAACACTGAAGCTTTCTTT. This sequence encodes CASSLRYPNTEAFF.

This clonotype was counted at least ten times. The chain is built from TRBV7-9 and TRBJ1-1; D unclear. Trimming pared 2 bases from V and 4 bases from J, leaving 11 bases between. Germline values: CDR1 SEHNR, CDR2 FQNEAQ (reference sequence). The CDR3 consists of 14 residues. This chain's CDR3 is CASSLYGKGTEAFF. CDR3 nucleotide sequence: TGTGCCAGCAGCTTATATGGTAAAGGCACTGAAGCTTTCTTT.

This chain joins TRBV6-2 or TRBV6-3 and TRBJ2-5; the match to TRBD2 covers 8 bases. The J segment lost 1 base and the V segment lost 7 bases, leaving 11 bases of the junction unmatched. Germline V gene data show CDR1 as MNHEY and CDR2 as SVGEGT. This CDR3 is built from 16 residues. CDR3 in amino acids: CASTTPGGGLQETQYF. The CDR3, as DNA: TGTGCCAGCACTACTCCGGGGGGGGGACTCCAAGAGACCCAGTACTTC.

This clonotype was found a few times. This chain connects TRBV24-1 to TRBJ2-5, with 9 bases aligning to TRBD1. Unmatched junction bases numbered 7, after V lost 1 base and J lost 5 bases. The CDR3 is 16 residues long. Germline values: CDR1 KGHDR, CDR2 SFDVKD. The CDR3 DNA sequence: TGTGCCACCAGTGATTTCCCACAGGGGGCGATGGAGACCCAGTACTTC. It specifies CATSDFPQGAMETQYF.